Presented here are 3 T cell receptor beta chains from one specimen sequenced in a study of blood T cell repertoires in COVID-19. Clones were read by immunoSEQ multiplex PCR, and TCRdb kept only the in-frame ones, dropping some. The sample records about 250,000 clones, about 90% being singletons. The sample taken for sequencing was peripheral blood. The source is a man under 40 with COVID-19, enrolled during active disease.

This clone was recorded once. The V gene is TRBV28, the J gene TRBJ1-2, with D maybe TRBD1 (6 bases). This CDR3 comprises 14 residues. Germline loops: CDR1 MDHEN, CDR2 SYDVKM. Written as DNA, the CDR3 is TGTGCAGTTACCCGGGACAACCCTAACTATGGCTACACCTTC. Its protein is CAVTRDNPNYGYTF.

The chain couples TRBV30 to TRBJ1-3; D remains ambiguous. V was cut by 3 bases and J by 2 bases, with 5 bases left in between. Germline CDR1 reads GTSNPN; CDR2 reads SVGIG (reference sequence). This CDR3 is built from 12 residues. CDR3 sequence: CAWRRAGNTIYF. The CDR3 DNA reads TGTGCCTGGAGGAGGGCTGGAAACACCATATATTTT.

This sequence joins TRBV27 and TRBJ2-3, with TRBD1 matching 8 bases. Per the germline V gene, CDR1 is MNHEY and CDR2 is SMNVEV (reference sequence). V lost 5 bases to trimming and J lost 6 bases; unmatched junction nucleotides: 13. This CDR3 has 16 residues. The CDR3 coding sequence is TGTGCCAGCAGTCCACACCGACAGGGGATTGGGGATACGCAGTATTTT. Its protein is CASSPHRQGIGDTQYF.